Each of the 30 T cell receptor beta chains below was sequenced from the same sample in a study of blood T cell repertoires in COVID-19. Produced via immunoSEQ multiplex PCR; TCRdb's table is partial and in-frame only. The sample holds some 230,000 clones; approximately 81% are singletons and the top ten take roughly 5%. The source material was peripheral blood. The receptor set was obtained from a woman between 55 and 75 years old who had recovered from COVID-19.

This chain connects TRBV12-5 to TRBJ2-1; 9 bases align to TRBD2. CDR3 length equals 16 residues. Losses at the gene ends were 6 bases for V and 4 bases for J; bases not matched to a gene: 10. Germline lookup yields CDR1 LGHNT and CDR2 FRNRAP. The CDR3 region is CASGGRAGGRYNEQFF. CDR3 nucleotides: TGTGCTAGTGGAGGTAGAGCGGGGGGTCGGTACAATGAGCAGTTCTTC.

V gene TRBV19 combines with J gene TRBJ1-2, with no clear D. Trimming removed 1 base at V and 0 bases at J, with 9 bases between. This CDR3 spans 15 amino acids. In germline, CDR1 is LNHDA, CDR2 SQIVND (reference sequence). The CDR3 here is CASSIGGGTNYGYTF. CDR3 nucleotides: TGTGCCAGTAGTATAGGTGGAGGAACTAACTATGGCTACACCTTC.

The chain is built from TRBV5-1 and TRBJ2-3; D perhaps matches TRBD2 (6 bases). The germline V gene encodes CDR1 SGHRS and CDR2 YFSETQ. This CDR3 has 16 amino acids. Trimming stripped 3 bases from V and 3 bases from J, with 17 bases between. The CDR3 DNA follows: TGCGCCAGCAGCTCCCGACTAGTACGACGTACAGATACGCAGTATTTT. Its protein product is CASSSRLVRRTDTQYF.

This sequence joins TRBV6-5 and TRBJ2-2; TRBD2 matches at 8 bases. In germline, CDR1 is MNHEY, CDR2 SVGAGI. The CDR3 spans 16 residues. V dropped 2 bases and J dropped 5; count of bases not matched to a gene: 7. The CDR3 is CASSYPDGGETGELFF. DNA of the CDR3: TGTGCCAGCAGTTACCCAGACGGGGGGGAGACCGGGGAGCTGTTTTTT.

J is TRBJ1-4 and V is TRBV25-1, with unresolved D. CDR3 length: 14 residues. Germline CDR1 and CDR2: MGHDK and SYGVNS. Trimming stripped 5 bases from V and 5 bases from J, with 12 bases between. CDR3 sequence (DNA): TGTGCCAGCAGTCGCAGACGGGAGAATGAAAAACTGTTTTTT. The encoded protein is CASSRRRENEKLFF.

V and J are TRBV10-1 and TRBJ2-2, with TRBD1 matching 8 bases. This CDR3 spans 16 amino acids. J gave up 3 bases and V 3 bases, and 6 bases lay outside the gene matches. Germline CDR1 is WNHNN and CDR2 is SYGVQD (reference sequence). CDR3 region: CASSDKTGDYTGELFF. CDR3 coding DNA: TGCGCCAGCAGTGATAAGACAGGGGATTACACCGGGGAGCTGTTTTTT.

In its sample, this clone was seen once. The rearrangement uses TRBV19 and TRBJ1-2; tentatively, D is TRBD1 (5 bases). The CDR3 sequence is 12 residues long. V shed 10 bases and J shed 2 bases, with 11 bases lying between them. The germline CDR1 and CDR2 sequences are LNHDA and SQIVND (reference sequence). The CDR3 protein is CATDSLNYGYTF. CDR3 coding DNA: TGTGCCACAGACAGCCTCAACTATGGCTACACCTTC.

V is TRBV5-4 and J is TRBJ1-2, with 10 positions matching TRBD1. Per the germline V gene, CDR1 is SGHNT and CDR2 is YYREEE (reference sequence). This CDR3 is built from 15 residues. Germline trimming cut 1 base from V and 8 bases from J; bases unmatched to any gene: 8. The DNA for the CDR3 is TGTGCCAGCAGCTTGCGCGACAGGGGGCGTCGGGGCTACACCTTC. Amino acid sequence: CASSLRDRGRRGYTF.

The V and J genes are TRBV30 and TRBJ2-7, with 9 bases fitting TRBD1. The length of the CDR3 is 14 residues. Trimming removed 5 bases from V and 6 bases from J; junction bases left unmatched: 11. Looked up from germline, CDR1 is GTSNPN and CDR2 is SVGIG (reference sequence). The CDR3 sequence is CAWAPGTGFFEQYF. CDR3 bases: TGTGCCTGGGCCCCCGGGACAGGGTTTTTCGAGCAGTACTTC.

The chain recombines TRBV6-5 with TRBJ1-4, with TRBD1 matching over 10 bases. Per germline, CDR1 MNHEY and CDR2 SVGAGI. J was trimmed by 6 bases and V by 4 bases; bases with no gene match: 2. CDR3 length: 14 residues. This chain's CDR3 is CASSSGTGDEKLFF. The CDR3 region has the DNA TGTGCCAGCAGTTCGGGGACAGGGGATGAAAAACTGTTTTTT.

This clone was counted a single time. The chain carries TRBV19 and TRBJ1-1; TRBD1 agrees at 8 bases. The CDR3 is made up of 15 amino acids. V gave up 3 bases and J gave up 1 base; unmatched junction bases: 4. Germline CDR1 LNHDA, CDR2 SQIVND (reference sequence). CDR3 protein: CASSIQGARNTEAFF. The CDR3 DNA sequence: TGTGCCAGTAGTATTCAGGGGGCGCGGAACACTGAAGCTTTCTTT.

The CDR3 DNA is TGTGCCAGCAGCTTCAGGGGTGTAGCGGGGGGGTCGGAGACCCAGTACTTC. It yields the protein CASSFRGVAGGSETQYF. The chain recombines TRBV7-2 with TRBJ2-5; TRBD2 matches 11 bases. Per the germline V gene, CDR1 is SGHTA and CDR2 is FQGNSA. The CDR3 consists of 17 residues. The ends lost 3 bases at V and 5 bases at J; junction bases unmatched: 11.

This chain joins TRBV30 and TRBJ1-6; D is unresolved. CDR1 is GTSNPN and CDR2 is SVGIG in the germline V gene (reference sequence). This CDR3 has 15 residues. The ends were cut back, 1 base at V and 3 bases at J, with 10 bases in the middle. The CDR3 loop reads CAWSDGVFYNSPLHF. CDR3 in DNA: TGTGCCTGGAGTGACGGGGTCTTCTATAATTCACCCCTCCACTTT.

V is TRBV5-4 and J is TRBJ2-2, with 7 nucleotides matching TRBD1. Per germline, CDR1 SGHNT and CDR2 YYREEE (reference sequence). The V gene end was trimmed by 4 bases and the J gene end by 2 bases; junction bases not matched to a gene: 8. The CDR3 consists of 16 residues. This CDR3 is CASSLDRQGNTGELFF. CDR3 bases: TGTGCCAGCAGCCTGGATCGACAGGGAAACACCGGGGAGCTGTTTTTT.

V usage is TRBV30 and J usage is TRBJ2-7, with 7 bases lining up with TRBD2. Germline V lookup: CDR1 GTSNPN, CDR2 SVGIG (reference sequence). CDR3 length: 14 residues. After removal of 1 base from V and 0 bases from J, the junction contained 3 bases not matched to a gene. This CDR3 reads CAWSAGGGSYEQYF. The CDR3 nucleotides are TGTGCCTGGAGTGCGGGCGGGGGCTCCTACGAGCAGTACTTC. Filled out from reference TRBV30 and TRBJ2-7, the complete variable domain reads SQTIHQWPATLVQPVGSPLSLECTVEGTSNPNLYWYRQAAGRGLQLLFYSVGIGQISSEVPQNLSASRPQDRQFILSSKKLLLSDSGFYLCAWSAGGGSYEQYFGPGTRLTVT.

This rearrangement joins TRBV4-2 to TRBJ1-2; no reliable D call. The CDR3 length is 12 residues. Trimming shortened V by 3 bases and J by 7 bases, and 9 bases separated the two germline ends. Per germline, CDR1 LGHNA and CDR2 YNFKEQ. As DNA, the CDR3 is TGTGCCAGCAGCCATCCGAGGTCTGGCTACACCTTC. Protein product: CASSHPRSGYTF.

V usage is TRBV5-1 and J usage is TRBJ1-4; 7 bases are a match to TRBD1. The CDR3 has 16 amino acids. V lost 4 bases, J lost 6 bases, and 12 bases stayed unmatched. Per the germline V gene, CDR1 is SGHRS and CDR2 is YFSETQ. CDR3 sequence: CASSPIDRAKDEKLFF. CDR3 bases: TGCGCCAGCAGCCCGATTGACAGGGCTAAAGATGAAAAACTGTTTTTT.

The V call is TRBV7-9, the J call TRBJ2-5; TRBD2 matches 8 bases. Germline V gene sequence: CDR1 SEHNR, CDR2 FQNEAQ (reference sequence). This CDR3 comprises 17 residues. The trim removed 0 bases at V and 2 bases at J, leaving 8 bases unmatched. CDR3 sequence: CASSLARAGVRQETQYF. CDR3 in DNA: TGTGCCAGCAGCTTAGCAAGAGCGGGGGTTCGACAAGAGACCCAGTACTTC.

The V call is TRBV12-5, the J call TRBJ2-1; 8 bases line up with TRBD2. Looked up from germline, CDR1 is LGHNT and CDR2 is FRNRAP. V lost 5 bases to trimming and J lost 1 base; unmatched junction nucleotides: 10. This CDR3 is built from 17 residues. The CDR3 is CASGAQQTSGSYNEQFF. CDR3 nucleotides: TGTGCTAGTGGTGCCCAGCAAACTAGCGGTTCCTACAATGAGCAGTTCTTC.

This CDR3 is CASSSGLAGGDTGELFF. The CDR3 DNA reads TGTGCCAGCAGCTCCGGACTAGCGGGGGGGGACACCGGGGAGCTGTTTTTT. The V gene is TRBV3-1 (or the pseudogene TRBV3-2), the J gene TRBJ2-2; 15 bases map to TRBD2. CDR3 size: 17 residues. V lost 5 bases and J lost 3; bases outside the gene matches: 4. The germline gives CDR1 LGHDT, CDR2 YNNKEL (reference sequence).

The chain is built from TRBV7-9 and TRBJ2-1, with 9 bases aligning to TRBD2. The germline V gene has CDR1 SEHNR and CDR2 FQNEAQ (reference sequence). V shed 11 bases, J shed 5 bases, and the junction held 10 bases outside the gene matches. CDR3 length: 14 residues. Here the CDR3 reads CAGWGLAGNNEQFF. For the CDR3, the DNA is TGTGCCGGCTGGGGGCTAGCGGGAAACAATGAGCAGTTCTTC.

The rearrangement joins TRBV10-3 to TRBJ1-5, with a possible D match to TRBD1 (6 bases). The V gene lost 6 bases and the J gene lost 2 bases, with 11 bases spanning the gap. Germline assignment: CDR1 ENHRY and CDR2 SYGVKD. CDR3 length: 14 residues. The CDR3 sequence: CAIRQGPGNQPQHF. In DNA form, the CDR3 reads TGTGCCATCAGACAGGGTCCAGGCAATCAGCCCCAGCATTTT.

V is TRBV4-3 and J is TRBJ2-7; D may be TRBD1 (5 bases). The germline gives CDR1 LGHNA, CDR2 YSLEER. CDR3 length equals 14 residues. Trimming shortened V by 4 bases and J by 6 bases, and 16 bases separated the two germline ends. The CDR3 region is CASSPGEGAGEQYF. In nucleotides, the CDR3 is TGCGCCAGCAGCCCAGGCGAAGGGGCAGGCGAGCAGTACTTC.

CDR3 nucleotides: TGCGCCAGCAGCCGGACAGGAACAAATTCACCCCTCCACTTT. Amino acid sequence: CASSRTGTNSPLHF. The rearrangement links TRBV5-1 to TRBJ1-6, with 7 bases matching TRBD1. The V and J ends lost 4 bases and 7 bases, in that order; junction bases with no gene match: 5. The CDR3 is made up of 14 amino acids. The germline V gene encodes CDR1 SGHRS and CDR2 YFSETQ.

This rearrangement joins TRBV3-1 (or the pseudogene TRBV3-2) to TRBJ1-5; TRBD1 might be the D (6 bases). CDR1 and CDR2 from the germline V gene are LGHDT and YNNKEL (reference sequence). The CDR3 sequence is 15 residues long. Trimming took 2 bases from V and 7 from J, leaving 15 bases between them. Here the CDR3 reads CASSQSRGRGQPQHF. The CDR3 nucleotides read TGTGCCAGCAGCCAATCAAGGGGAAGGGGGCAGCCCCAGCATTTT.

CDR3 DNA: TGTGCCAGCACCATGAGGGGGTATACTGAAGCTTTCTTT. Protein sequence: CASTMRGYTEAFF. The rearrangement links TRBV12-3 or TRBV12-4 to TRBJ1-1; D perhaps matches TRBD1 (6 bases). V lost 7 bases and J lost 5, with 14 bases in between. The CDR3 runs to 13 residues.

CDR3 sequence reads: CASSRQVQGTQYF. CDR3 nucleotides: TGTGCCAGCAGCCGACAGGTCCAGGGCACCCAGTACTTC. The chain carries TRBV12-3 or TRBV12-4 and TRBJ2-5; TRBD1 might be the D (6 bases). The V end lost 6 bases, the J end lost 8 bases, and 16 bases lay between the germline ends. The CDR3 totals 13 residues.

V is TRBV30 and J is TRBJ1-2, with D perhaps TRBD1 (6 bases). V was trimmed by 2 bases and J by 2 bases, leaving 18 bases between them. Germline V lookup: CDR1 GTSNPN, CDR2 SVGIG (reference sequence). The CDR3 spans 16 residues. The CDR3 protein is CAWSKPYRDGNYGYTF. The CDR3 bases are TGTGCCTGGAGTAAACCTTACAGGGATGGGAACTATGGCTACACCTTC.

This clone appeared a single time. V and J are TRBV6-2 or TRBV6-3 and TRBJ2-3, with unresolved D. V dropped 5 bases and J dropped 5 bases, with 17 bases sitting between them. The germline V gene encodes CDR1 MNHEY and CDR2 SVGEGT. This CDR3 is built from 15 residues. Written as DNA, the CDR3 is TGTGCCAGCAGTCATCTGTACTTCGGAGTAGATACGCAGTATTTT. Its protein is CASSHLYFGVDTQYF.

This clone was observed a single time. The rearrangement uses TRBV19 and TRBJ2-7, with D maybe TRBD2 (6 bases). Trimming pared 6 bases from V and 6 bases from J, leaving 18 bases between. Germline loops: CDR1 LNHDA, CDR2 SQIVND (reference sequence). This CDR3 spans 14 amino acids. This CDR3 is CASSPRRGISEQYF. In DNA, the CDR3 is TGTGCCAGTAGCCCCCGGCGGGGCATAAGCGAGCAGTACTTC.